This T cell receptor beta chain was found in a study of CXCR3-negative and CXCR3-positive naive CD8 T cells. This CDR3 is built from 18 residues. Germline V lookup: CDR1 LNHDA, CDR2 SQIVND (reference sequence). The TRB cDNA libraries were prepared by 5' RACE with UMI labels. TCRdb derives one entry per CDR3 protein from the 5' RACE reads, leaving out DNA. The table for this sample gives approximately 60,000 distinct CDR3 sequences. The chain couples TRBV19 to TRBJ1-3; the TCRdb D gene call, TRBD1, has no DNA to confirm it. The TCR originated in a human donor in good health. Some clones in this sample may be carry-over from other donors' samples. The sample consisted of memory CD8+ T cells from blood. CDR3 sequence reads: CASSVAQGPRFSGNTIYF.